The next 18 T cell receptor beta chains were all read from a single sample in a study of OX40 agonist ivuxolimab in advanced cancers. Sequencing used immunoSEQ multiplex PCR; TCRdb keeps in-frame clones, though not all of them. The sample lists 50,000 to 65,000 clones; around 86% were seen once. The sequencing used CD4+ or CD8+ T cells sorted from blood, collected in a trial of the OX40 agonist ivuxolimab. Receptors were obtained from an adult with an advanced solid tumor such as melanoma, head and neck, liver or kidney cancer.

This rearrangement joins TRBV6-5 to TRBJ1-1; 8 bases are a match to TRBD1. CDR3 length: 15 residues. CDR1 and CDR2 (germline): MNHEY, SVGAGI. Trimming took 6 bases from V and 6 from J; bases not matched to a gene: 12. The CDR3 DNA is TGTGCCAGCAGCCGGAGTCCCGGGACAGGACCTGAAGCTTTCTTT. Its translation: CASSRSPGTGPEAFF.

The chain joins TRBV19 to TRBJ1-3, with TRBD1 matching over 7 bases. CDR1 LNHDA and CDR2 SQIVND come from the germline V gene (reference sequence). The CDR3 runs to 18 residues. V shed 3 bases and J 0 bases; nucleotides not matched to a gene: 11. The CDR3 nucleotides are TGTGCCAGTAGTATGCCGTCCGGGACAGCGAACTCTGGAAACACCATATATTTT. It specifies CASSMPSGTANSGNTIYF.

The rearrangement joins TRBV4-1 to TRBJ2-1, with D hard to call. Trimming cost V 5 bases and J 0 bases, with 14 bases left between them. Germline CDR1 is MGHRA and CDR2 is YSYEKL. The CDR3 runs to 16 residues. The CDR3 reads CASSTLGKRSYNEQFF. CDR3 in DNA: TGCGCCAGCAGCACGTTGGGCAAGCGCTCCTACAATGAGCAGTTCTTC.

The rearrangement joins TRBV7-9 to TRBJ1-1, with D possibly being TRBD1 (5 bases). V lost 7 bases and J 1 base, leaving 19 bases between the germline ends. The CDR3 consists of 16 residues. The V gene's germline CDR1 is SEHNR and CDR2 FQNEAQ (reference sequence). The CDR3 loop reads CASISRRGIGNTEAFF. The CDR3 nucleotides are TGTGCCAGCATCTCCCGGCGGGGGATCGGGAACACTGAAGCTTTCTTT.

CDR3: CASSDSYGYTF. In DNA form, the CDR3 reads TGCGCCAGTTCGGACAGCTATGGCTACACCTTC. This sequence joins TRBV5-1 and TRBJ1-2, with D maybe TRBD1 (6 bases). Germline CDR1 and CDR2: SGHRS and YFSETQ. CDR3 length: 11 amino acids. The V end was cut by 8 bases, the J end by 4 bases, with 9 bases between. Full variable domain (missing parts from reference TRBV5-1 and TRBJ1-2): KAGVTQTPRYLIKTRGQQVTLSCSPISGHRSVSWYQQTPGQGLQFLFEYFSETQRNKGNFPGRFSGRQFSNSRSEMNVSTLELGDSALYLCASSDSYGYTFGSGTRLTVV.

J is TRBJ2-1 and V is TRBV6-4, with unresolved D. Per the germline V gene, CDR1 is MRHNA and CDR2 is SNTAGT. V was clipped by 7 bases and J by 2 bases, with 12 bases between them. The CDR3 spans 14 residues. CDR3 loop: CASKWLPTYNEQFF. In DNA, the CDR3 is TGTGCCAGCAAGTGGCTCCCAACCTACAATGAGCAGTTCTTC.

This chain connects TRBV5-4 to TRBJ1-1; D not certain. This CDR3 comprises 15 residues. In germline, CDR1 is SGHNT, CDR2 YYREEE (reference sequence). Trimming removed 1 base from V and 4 bases from J, with 14 bases in between. For the CDR3, the DNA is TGTGCCAGCAGCTTGTCCTTAGTTAGTGGCACTGAAGCTTTCTTT. Protein: CASSLSLVSGTEAFF.

This chain joins TRBV7-2 and TRBJ1-2; weak D call: TRBD1 (5 bases). The germline gives CDR1 SGHTA, CDR2 FQGNSA. The CDR3 sequence is 13 residues long. The V end lost 5 bases, the J end lost 5 bases, and 12 bases lay between the germline ends. CDR3 nucleotide sequence: TGTGCCAGCAGCCGGGACGGAGGTTATGGCTACACCTTC. Its protein product is CASSRDGGYGYTF.

This chain joins TRBV27 and TRBJ2-7, with 7 nucleotides matching TRBD1. With 5 bases clipped from V and 0 bases from J, the junction kept 7 bases outside the gene matches. The CDR3 loop spans 15 amino acids. Germline V lookup: CDR1 MNHEY, CDR2 SMNVEV (reference sequence). The CDR3 loop is CASSPRQGSSYEQYF. The CDR3 DNA is TGTGCCAGCAGTCCCCGACAGGGAAGCTCCTACGAGCAGTACTTC.

The genes are TRBV2 and TRBJ1-1; D is undetermined. The ends were cut back, 4 bases at V and 1 base at J, with 4 bases in the middle. This CDR3 contains 12 residues. CDR1 SNHLY and CDR2 FYNNEI come from the germline V gene. CDR3 amino acids: CASSGKNTEAFF. For the CDR3, the DNA is TGTGCCAGCAGTGGGAAGAACACTGAAGCTTTCTTT. Based on the CDR3 plus reference TRBV2 and TRBJ1-1, the full variable domain is EPEVTQTPSHQVTQMGQEVILRCVPISNHLYFYWYRQILGQKVEFLVSFYNNEISEKSEIFDDQFSVERPDGSNFTLKIRSTKLEDSAMYFCASSGKNTEAFFGQGTRLTVV.

This clone was counted a single time. The chain couples TRBV6-4 to TRBJ2-3; TRBD2 is a possible D gene (5 bases). The CDR3 contains 15 residues. In germline, CDR1 is MRHNA, CDR2 SNTAGT. Trimming stripped 3 bases from V and 0 bases from J, with 10 bases between. The CDR3 sequence is CASSERSGSTDTQYF. Written as DNA, the CDR3 is TGTGCCAGCAGTGAAAGGAGCGGAAGCACAGATACGCAGTATTTT.

The V gene is TRBV13, the J gene TRBJ1-2; maybe TRBD1 (6 bases). This CDR3 comprises 16 residues. V lost 5 bases, J lost 3 bases, and 19 bases lay in between. Germline CDR1 is PRHDT and CDR2 is FYEKMQ (reference sequence). For the CDR3, the DNA is TGTGCCAGCAGCCCCCGCAGGTGGCAGGGGTACTATGGCTACACCTTC. It is translated as CASSPRRWQGYYGYTF.

The V call is TRBV14, the J call TRBJ2-3, with no clear D. This CDR3 is 14 amino acids long. Between the trimmed V and J ends, which lost 1 base and 2 bases, there was a span of 7 bases. Germline V gene data show CDR1 as SGHDN and CDR2 as FVKESK. CDR3 coding DNA: TGTGCCAGCAGCCAAGTATACTTCACAGATACGCAGTATTTT. Its protein is CASSQVYFTDTQYF.

The chain has TRBV18 and TRBJ2-1; 11 nucleotides match TRBD2. V gave up 7 bases and J gave up 5 bases; unmatched junction bases: 10. The CDR3 is 16 residues long. Germline V lookup: CDR1 KGHSH, CDR2 LQKENI. The CDR3, as DNA: TGTGCCAGCTTCGGAGTTAGCGGGAGGGCTCACAATGAGCAGTTCTTC. This translates into CASFGVSGRAHNEQFF.

The rearrangement uses TRBV28 and TRBJ2-7; D assignment may be TRBD1 or TRBD2 (6 bases each). The germline V and J ends were trimmed by 2 bases and 1 base, with 18 bases remaining between them. Germline loops: CDR1 MDHEN, CDR2 SYDVKM. The CDR3 covers 17 residues. CDR3 sequence reads: CASSLDDRGTTSYEQYF. As DNA, the CDR3 is TGTGCCAGCAGTTTAGACGATCGGGGGACAACGTCCTACGAGCAGTACTTC.

The chain uses TRBV19 and TRBJ2-5; 12 bases match TRBD2. The CDR3 covers 16 residues. The germline V gene has CDR1 LNHDA and CDR2 SQIVND (reference sequence). V trimming: 1 base; J trimming: 4 bases; junction bases outside the gene matches: 4. The DNA of the CDR3 is TGTGCCAGTAGTATAGGACTAGCGGGAGTAACAGAGACCCAGTACTTC. Translating gives CASSIGLAGVTETQYF.

This clone was picked up a small number of times. The J gene is TRBJ1-2, the V gene TRBV4-2; D is ambiguous. The germline V gene has CDR1 LGHNA and CDR2 YNFKEQ. V was shortened by 0 bases and J by 6 bases, with 8 bases between the two germline ends. This CDR3 has 13 amino acids. CDR3 nucleotides: TGTGCCAGCAGCCAAGATTCGGGGAATGGCTACACCTTC. Translated: CASSQDSGNGYTF.

The CDR3 DNA follows: TGTGCCAGCAGTTACAGGGAGGGGGAAACTGAAGCTTTCTTT. Its translation: CASSYREGETEAFF. The chain employs TRBV6-5 and TRBJ1-1; perhaps TRBD1 as D (6 bases). The CDR3 sequence is 14 residues long. V lost 2 bases to trimming and J lost 5 bases, with 12 bases between them. CDR1 is MNHEY, CDR2 SVGAGI, per germline.